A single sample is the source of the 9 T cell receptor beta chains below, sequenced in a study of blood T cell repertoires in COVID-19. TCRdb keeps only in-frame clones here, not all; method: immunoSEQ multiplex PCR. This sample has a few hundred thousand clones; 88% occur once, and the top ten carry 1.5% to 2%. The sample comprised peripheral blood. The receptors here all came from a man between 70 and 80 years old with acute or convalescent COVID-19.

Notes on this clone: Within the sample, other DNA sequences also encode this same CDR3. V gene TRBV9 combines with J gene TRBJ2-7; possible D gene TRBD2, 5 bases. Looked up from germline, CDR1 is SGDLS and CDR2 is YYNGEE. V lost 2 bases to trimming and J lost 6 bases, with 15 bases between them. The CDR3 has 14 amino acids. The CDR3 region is CASSVEAGGGEQYF. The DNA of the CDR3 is TGTGCCAGCAGCGTGGAGGCCGGCGGTGGCGAGCAGTACTTC.

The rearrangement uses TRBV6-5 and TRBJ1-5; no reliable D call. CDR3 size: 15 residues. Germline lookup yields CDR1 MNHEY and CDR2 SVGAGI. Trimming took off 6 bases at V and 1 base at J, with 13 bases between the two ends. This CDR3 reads CASSHRGRSNQPQHF. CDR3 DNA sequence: TGTGCCAGCAGCCACCGAGGTAGGAGCAATCAGCCCCAGCATTTT.

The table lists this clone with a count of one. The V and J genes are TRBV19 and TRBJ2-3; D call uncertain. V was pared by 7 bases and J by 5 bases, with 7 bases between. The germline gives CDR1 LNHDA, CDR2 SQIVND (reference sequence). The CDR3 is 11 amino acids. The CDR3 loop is CASIHGDTQYF. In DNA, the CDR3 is TGTGCCAGTATACATGGAGATACGCAGTATTTT. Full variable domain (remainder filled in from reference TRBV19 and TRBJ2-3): DGGITQSPKYLFRKEGQNVTLSCEQNLNHDAMYWYRQDPGQGLRLIYYSQIVNDFQKGDIAEGYSVSREKKESFPLTVTSAQKNPTAFYLCASIHGDTQYFGPGTRLTVL.

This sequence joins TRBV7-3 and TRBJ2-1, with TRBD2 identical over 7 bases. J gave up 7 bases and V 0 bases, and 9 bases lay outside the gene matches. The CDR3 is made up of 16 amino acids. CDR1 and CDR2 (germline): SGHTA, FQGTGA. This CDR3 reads CASSLTGLRFDNEQFF. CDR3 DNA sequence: TGTGCCAGCAGCTTAACGGGACTAAGGTTTGATAATGAGCAGTTCTTC.

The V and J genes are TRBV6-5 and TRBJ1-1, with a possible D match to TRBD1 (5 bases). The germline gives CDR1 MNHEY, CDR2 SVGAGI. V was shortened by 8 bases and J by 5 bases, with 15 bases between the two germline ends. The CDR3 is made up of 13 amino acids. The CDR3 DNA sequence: TGTGCCAGCGAGGTTGGGGGAGGGACTGAAGCTTTCTTT. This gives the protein CASEVGGGTEAFF.

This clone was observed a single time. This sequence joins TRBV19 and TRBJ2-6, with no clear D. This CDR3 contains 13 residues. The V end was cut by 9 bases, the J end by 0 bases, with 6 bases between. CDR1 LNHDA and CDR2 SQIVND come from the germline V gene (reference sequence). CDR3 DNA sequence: TGTGCCAGCCTAAACTCTGGGGCCAACGTCCTGACTTTC. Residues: CASLNSGANVLTF.

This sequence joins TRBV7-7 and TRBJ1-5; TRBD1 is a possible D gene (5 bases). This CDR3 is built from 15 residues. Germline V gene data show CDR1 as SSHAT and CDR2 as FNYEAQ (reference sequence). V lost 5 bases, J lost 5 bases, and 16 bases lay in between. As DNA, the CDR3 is TGTGCCAGCAGCGACGGACAAGCCCAATATCAGCCCCAGCATTTT. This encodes CASSDGQAQYQPQHF.

CDR3 in amino acids: CASSPGGTDYEQYF. CDR3 coding DNA: TGTGCCAGCAGCCCGGGGGGCACGGACTACGAGCAGTACTTC. The chain recombines TRBV5-4 with TRBJ2-7; TRBD2 might be the D (7 bases). The CDR3 totals 14 residues. Trimming stripped 4 bases from V and 3 bases from J, with 14 bases between. Looked up from germline, CDR1 is SGHNT and CDR2 is YYREEE (reference sequence).

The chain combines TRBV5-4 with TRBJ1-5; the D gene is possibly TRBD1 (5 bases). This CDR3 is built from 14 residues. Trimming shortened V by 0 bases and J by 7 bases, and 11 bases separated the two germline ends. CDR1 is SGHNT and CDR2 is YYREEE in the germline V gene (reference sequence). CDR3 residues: CASSLEGLSQPQHF. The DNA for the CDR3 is TGTGCCAGCAGCTTGGAGGGGTTAAGCCAGCCCCAGCATTTT. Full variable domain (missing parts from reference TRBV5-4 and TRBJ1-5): ETGVTQSPTHLIKTRGQQVTLRCSSQSGHNTVSWYQQALGQGPQFIFQYYREEENGRGNFPPRFSGLQFPNYSSELNVNALELDDSALYLCASSLEGLSQPQHFGDGTRLSIL.